This T cell receptor (beta chain) was obtained from a study of cytomegalovirus exposure and HLA in healthy donors. For the study at large: HLA-typed donors contributed 80 million to 85 million unique TCRs, which were held in an early data release.

On this clone itself: No antigen is known for it.

The PCR ran on 60 Vbeta and 13 Jbeta primers. Generated by immunoSEQ multiplex PCR, the TCRdb table keeps only in-frame clones and is missing some. Of roughly 200,000 clones in the sample, around 82% are singletons; the top ten hold just under 3%. General observations from the study: Evidence from a later analysis indicated that most CMV-associated TCR beta chains looked HLA-restricted.

CDR3 length: 14 residues. The germline CDR1 and CDR2 sequences are MRHNA and SNTAGT. Trimming took off 6 bases at V and 3 bases at J, with 15 bases between the two ends. The sample taken for sequencing was PBMCs. This chain links TRBV6-4 with TRBJ2-7; possible D gene TRBD1, 5 bases. This TCR was recovered from a woman between 25 and 40 years old in good health and CMV-seronegative. Written as DNA, the CDR3 is TGTGCCAGCAGCGCAGACAGCACAAGCTACGAGCAGTACTTC. Translated: CASSADSTSYEQYF.